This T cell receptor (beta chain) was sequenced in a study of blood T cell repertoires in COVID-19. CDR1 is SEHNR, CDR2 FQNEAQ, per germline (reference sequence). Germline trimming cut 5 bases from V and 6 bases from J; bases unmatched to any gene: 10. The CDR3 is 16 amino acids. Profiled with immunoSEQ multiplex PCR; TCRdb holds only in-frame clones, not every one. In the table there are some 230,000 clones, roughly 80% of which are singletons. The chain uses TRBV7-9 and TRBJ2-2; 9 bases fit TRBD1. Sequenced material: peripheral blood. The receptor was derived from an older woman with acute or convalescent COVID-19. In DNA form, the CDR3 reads TGTGCCAGCAGCCAAGATCCGGGACAGGGTGCCGGGGAGCTGTTTTTT. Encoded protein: CASSQDPGQGAGELFF. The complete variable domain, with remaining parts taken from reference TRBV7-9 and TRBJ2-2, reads DTGVSQNPRHKITKRGQNVTFRCDPISEHNRLYWYRQTLGQGPEFLTYFQNEAQLEKSRLLSDRFSAERPKGSFSTLEIQRTEQGDSAMYLCASSQDPGQGAGELFFGEGSRLTVL.